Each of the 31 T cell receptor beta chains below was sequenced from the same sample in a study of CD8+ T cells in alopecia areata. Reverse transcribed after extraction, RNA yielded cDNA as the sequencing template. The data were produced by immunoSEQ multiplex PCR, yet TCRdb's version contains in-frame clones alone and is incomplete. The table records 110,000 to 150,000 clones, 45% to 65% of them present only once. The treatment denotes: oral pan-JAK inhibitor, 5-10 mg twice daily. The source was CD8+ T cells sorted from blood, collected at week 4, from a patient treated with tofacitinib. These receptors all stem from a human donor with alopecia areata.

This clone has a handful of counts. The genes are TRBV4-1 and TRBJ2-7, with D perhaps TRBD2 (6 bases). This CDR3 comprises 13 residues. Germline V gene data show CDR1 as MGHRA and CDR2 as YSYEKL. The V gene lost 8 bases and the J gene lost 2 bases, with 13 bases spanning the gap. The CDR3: CASAIREAYEQYF. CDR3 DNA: TGCGCCAGCGCAATAAGGGAGGCCTACGAGCAGTACTTC.

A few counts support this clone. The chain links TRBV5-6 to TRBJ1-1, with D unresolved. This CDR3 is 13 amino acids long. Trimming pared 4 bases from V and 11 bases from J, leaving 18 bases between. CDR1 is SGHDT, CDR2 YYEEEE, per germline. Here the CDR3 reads CASSPGETLRAFF. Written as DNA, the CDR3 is TGTGCCAGCAGCCCGGGAGAGACCCTGAGGGCTTTCTTT. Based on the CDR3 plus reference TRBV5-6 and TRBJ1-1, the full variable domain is DAGVTQSPTHLIKTRGQQVTLRCSPKSGHDTVSWYQQALGQGPQFIFQYYEEEERQRGNFPDRFSGHQFPNYSSELNVNALLLGDSALYLCASSPGETLRAFFGQGTRLTVV.

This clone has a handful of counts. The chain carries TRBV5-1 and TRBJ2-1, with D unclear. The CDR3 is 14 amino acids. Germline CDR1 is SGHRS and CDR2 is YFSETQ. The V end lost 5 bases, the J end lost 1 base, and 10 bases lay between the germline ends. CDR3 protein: CASSFSESYNEQFF. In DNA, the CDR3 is TGCGCCAGCAGTTTTTCAGAGTCCTACAATGAGCAGTTCTTC. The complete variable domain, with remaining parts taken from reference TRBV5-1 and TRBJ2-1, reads KAGVTQTPRYLIKTRGQQVTLSCSPISGHRSVSWYQQTPGQGLQFLFEYFSETQRNKGNFPGRFSGRQFSNSRSEMNVSTLELGDSALYLCASSFSESYNEQFFGPGTRLTVL.

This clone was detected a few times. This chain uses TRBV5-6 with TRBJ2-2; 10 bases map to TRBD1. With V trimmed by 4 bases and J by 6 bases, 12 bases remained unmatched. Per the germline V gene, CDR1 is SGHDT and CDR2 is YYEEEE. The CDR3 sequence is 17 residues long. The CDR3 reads CASSLGTGEISAGELFF. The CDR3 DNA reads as TGTGCCAGCAGCCTCGGGACAGGGGAGATTAGCGCCGGGGAGCTGTTTTTT.

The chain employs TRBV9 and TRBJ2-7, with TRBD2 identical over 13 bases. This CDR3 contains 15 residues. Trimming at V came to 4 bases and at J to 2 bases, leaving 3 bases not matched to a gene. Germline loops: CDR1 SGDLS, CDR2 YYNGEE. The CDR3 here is CASSPTSGGTYEQYF. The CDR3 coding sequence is TGTGCCAGCAGCCCGACTAGCGGGGGGACCTACGAGCAGTACTTC.

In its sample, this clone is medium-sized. CDR3 sequence (DNA): TGTGCCAGCAGCCAAGAGGGGGCATTAACTGAAGCTTTCTTT. As protein: CASSQEGALTEAFF. The chain combines TRBV4-2 with TRBJ1-1; a weak D match, TRBD1 (6 bases). Germline values: CDR1 LGHNA, CDR2 YNFKEQ. The CDR3 length is 14 residues. Trimming took off 0 bases at V and 5 bases at J, with 10 bases between the two ends.

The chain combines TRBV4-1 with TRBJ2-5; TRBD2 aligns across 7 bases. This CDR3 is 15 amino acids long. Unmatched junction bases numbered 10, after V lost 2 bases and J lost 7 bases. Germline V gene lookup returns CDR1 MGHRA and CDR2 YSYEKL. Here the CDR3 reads CASSQIGGNFRTQYF. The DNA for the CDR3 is TGCGCCAGCAGCCAAATCGGGGGGAACTTCAGGACCCAGTACTTC.

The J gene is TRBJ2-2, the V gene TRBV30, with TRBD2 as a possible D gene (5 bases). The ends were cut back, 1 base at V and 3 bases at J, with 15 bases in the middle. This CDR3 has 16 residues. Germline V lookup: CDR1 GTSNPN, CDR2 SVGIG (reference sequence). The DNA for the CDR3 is TGTGCCTGGAGTGACCCCCCGAGGGCCCACACCGGGGAGCTGTTTTTT. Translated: CAWSDPPRAHTGELFF.

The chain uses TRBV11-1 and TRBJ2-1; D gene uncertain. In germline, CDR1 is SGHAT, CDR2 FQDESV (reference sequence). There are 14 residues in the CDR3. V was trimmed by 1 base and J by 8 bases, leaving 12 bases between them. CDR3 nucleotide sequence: TGTGCCAGCAGCTTAGAGTCCCCCTGGGATGAGCAGTTCTTC. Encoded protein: CASSLESPWDEQFF.

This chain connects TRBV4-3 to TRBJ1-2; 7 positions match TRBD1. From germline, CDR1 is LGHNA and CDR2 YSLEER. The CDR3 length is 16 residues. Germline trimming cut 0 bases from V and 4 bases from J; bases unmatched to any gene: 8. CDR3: CASSQDEGGGVYGYTF. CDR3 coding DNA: TGCGCCAGCAGCCAAGATGAAGGAGGGGGCGTCTATGGCTACACCTTC.

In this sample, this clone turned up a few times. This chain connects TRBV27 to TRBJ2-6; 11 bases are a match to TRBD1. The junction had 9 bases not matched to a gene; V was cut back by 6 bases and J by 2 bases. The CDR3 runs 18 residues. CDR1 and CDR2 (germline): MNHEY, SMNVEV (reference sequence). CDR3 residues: CASRRWGTGGTGANVLTF. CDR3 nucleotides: TGTGCCAGCAGACGGTGGGGGACAGGGGGAACTGGGGCCAACGTCCTGACTTTC.

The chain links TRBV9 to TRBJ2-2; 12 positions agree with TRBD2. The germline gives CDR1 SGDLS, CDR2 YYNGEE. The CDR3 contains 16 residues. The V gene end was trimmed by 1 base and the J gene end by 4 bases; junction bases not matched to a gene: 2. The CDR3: CASSVTSGGTTGELFF. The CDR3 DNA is TGTGCCAGCAGCGTAACTAGCGGGGGGACCACCGGGGAGCTGTTTTTT.

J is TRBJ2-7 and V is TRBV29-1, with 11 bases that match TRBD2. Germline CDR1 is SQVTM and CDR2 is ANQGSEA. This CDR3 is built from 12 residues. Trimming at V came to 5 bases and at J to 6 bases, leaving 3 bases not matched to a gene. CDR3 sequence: CSVLAGGGEQYF. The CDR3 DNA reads TGCAGCGTTCTAGCGGGGGGCGGCGAGCAGTACTTC.

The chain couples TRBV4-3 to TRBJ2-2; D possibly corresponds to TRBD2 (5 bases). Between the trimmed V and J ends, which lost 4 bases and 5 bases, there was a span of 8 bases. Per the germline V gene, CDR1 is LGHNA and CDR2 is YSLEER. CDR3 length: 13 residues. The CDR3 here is CASSPRTTGELFF. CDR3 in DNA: TGCGCCAGCAGCCCAAGGACTACCGGGGAGCTGTTTTTT.

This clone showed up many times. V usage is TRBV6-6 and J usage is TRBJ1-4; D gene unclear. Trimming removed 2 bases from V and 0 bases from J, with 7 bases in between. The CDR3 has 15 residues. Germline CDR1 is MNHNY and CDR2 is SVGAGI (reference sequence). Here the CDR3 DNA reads TGTGCCAGCAGTTACCCAGCGGCAACTAATGAAAAACTGTTTTTT. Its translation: CASSYPAATNEKLFF.

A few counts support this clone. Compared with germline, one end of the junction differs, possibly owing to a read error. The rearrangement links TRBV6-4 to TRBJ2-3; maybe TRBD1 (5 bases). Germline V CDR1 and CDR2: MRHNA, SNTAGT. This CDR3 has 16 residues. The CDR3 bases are TGTGCCAGCAGTTACTCCGGCAGGGATAGCACAGATACGCAGTATTTT. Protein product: CASSYSGRDSTDTQYF.

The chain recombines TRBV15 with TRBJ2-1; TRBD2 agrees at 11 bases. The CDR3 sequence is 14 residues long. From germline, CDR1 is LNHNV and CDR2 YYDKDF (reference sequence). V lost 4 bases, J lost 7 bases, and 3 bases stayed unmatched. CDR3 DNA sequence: TGTGCCACCAGCACGCCTAGCGGGGGGAATGAGCAGTTCTTC. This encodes CATSTPSGGNEQFF.

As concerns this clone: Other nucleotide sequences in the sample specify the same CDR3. The CDR3 loop reads CSVDRGEETQYF. The CDR3, as DNA: TGCAGCGTTGATAGGGGTGAAGAGACCCAGTACTTC. The J gene is TRBJ2-5, the V gene TRBV29-1, with a weak D call TRBD1 (5 bases). Looked up from germline, CDR1 is SQVTM and CDR2 is ANQGSEA. The CDR3 runs 12 residues. The V end lost 3 bases, the J end lost 3 bases, and 8 bases lay between the germline ends.

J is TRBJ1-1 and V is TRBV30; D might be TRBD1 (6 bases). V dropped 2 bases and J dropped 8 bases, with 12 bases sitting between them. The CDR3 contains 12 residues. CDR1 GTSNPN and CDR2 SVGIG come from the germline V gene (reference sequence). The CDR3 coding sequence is TGTGCCTGGAGTTTCAACGACAGGGAAGCTTTCTTT. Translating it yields CAWSFNDREAFF.

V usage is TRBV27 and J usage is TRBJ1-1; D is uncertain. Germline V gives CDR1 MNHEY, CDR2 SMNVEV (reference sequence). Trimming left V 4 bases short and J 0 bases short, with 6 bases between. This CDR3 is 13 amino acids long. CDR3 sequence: CASSSTLNTEAFF. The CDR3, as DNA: TGTGCCAGCAGTTCAACACTGAACACTGAAGCTTTCTTT.

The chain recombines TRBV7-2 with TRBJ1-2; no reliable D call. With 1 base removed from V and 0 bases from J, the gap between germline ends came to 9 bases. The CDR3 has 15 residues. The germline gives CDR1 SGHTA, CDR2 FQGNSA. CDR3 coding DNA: TGTGCCAGCAGCTTAGTTAGGACTCCTAACTATGGCTACACCTTC. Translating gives CASSLVRTPNYGYTF.

The CDR3 here is CASRWGDTEAFF. The CDR3 DNA reads TGTGCCAGCAGATGGGGGGACACTGAAGCTTTCTTT. V gene TRBV19 combines with J gene TRBJ1-1; a weak D match, TRBD1 (5 bases). V was pared by 9 bases and J by 3 bases, with 11 bases between. In germline, CDR1 is LNHDA, CDR2 SQIVND (reference sequence). The CDR3 spans 12 residues.

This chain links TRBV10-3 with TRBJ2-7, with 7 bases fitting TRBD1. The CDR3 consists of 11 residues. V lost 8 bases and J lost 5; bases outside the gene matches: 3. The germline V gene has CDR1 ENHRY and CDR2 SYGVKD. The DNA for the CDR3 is TGTGCCATCGGGGACAGTCACGAGCAGTACTTC. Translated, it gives CAIGDSHEQYF.

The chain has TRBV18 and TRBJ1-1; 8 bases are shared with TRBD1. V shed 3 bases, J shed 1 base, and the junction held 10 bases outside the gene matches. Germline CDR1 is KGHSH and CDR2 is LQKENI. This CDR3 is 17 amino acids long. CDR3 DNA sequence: TGTGCCAGCTCACCCCACATCAGGACAGGGTCGAACACTGAAGCTTTCTTT. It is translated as CASSPHIRTGSNTEAFF.

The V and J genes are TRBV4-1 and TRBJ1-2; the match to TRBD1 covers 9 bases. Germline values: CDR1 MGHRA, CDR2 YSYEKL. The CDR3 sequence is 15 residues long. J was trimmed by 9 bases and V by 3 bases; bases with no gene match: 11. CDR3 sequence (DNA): TGCGCCAGCAGCCATATCGGTACAGGGGGCAGAAGCTACACCTTC. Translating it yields CASSHIGTGGRSYTF.

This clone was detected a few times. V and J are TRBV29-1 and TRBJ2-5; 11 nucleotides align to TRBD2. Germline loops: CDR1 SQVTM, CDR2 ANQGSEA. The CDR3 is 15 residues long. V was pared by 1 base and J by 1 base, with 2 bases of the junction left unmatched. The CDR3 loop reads CSVEGGTSGQETQYF. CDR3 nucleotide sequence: TGCAGCGTTGAAGGCGGGACTAGCGGCCAAGAGACCCAGTACTTC.

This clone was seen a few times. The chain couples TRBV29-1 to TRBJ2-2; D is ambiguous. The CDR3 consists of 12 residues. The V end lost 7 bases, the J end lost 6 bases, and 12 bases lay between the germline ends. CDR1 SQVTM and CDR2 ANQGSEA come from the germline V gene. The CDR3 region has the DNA TGCAGCGGCCTCTCAGGATCCGGGGAGCTGTTTTTT. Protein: CSGLSGSGELFF.

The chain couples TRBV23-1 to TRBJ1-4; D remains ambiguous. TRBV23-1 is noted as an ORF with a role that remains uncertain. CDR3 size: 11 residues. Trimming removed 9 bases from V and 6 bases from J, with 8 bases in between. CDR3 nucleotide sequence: TGCGCCAGGTCATGCGATGAAAAACTGTTTTTT. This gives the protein CARSCDEKLFF.

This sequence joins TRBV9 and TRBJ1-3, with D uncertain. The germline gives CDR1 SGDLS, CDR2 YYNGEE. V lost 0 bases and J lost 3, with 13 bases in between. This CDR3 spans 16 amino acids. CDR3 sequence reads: CASSVATPELGNTIYF. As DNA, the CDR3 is TGTGCCAGCAGCGTAGCTACGCCCGAACTTGGAAACACCATATATTTT.

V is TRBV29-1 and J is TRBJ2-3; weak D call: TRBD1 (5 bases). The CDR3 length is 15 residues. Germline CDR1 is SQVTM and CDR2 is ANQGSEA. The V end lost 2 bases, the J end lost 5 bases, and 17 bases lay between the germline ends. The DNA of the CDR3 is TGCAGCGTTGAACCGCACGTCTGGGGCGAAGATACGCAGTATTTT. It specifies CSVEPHVWGEDTQYF.

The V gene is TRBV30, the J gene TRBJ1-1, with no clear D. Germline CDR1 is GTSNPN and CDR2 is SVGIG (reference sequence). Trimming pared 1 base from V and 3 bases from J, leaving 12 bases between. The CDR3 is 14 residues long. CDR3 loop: CAWSARSGHTEAFF. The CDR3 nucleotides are TGTGCCTGGAGTGCCCGGAGCGGGCACACTGAAGCTTTCTTT.